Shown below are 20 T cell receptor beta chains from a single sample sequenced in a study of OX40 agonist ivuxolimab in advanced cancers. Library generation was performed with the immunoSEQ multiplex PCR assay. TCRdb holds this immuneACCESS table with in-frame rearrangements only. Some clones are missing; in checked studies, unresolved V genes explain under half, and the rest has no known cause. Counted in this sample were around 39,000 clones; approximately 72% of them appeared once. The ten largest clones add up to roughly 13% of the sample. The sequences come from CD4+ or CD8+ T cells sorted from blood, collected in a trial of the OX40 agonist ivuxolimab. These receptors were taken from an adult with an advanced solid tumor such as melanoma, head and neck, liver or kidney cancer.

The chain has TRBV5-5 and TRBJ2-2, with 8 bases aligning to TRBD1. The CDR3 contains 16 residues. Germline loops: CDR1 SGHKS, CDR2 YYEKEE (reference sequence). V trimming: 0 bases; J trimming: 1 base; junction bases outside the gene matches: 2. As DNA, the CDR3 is TGTGCCAGCAGCTTGGGCGGGACAGGGAACACCGGGGAGCTGTTTTTT. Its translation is CASSLGGTGNTGELFF.

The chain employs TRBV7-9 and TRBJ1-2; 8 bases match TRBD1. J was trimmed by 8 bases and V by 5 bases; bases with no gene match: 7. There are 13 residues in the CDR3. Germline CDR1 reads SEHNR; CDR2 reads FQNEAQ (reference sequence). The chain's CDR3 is CASSHGTGVGYTF. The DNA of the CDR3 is TGTGCCAGCAGCCACGGGACAGGCGTGGGCTACACCTTC.

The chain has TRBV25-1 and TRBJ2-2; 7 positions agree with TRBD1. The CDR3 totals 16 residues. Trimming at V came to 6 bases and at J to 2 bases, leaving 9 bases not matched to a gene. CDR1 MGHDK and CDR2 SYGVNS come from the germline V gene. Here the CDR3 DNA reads TGTGCCAGCAGCACTAACCGGGACAGCAACACCGGGGAGCTGTTTTTT. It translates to CASSTNRDSNTGELFF.

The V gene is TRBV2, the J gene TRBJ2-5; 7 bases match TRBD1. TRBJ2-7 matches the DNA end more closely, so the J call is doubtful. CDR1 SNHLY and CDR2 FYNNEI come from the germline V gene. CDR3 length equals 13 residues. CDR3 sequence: CASMPTGSYEQYF. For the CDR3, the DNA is TGTGCCAGCATGCCGACAGGGTCCTACGAGCAGTACTTC.

For the CDR3, the DNA is TGTGCCAGCAGTAGAAACCGGGACCGCACAGATACGCAGTATTTT. Translated: CASSRNRDRTDTQYF. V is TRBV2 and J is TRBJ2-3, with D possibly called TRBD1 or TRBD2 (5 bases each). This CDR3 is built from 15 residues. The V gene lost 5 bases and the J gene lost 1 base, with 13 bases spanning the gap. Germline V lookup: CDR1 SNHLY, CDR2 FYNNEI.

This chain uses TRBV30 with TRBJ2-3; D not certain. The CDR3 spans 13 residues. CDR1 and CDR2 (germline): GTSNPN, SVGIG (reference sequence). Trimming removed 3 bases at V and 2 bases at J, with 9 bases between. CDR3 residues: CAWRPLSTDTQYF. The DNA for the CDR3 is TGTGCCTGGAGGCCGTTGTCCACAGATACGCAGTATTTT. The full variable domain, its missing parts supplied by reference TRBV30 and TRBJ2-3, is SQTIHQWPATLVQPVGSPLSLECTVEGTSNPNLYWYRQAAGRGLQLLFYSVGIGQISSEVPQNLSASRPQDRQFILSSKKLLLSDSGFYLCAWRPLSTDTQYFGPGTRLTVL.

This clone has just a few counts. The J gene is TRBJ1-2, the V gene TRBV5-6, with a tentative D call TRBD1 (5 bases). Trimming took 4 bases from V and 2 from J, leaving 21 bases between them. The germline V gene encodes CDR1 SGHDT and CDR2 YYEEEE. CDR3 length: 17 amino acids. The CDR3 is CASSPTRYWGQNYGYTF. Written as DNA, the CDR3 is TGTGCCAGCAGCCCTACCCGGTATTGGGGCCAGAACTATGGCTACACCTTC.

The CDR3 DNA reads TGCAGCGTCGGGAAGCGGGTACAAGAGACCCAGTACTTC. Translation gives CSVGKRVQETQYF. The chain is built from TRBV29-1 and TRBJ2-5; possibly TRBD2 for D (6 bases). CDR1 and CDR2 from the germline V gene are SQVTM and ANQGSEA. The CDR3 covers 13 residues. V was cut by 6 bases and J by 2 bases, with 13 bases left in between.

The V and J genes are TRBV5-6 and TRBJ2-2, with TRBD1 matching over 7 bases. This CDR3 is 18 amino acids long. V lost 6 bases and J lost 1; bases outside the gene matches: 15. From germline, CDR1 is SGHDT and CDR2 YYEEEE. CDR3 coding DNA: TGTGCCAGCATTAAGAGACAGGGTGCGAAAGTGAACACCGGGGAGCTGTTTTTT. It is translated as CASIKRQGAKVNTGELFF.

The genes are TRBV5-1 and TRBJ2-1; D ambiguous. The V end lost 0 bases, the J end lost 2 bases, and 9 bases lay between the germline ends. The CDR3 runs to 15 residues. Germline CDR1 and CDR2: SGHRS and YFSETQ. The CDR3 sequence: CASSLALTTYNEQFF. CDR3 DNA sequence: TGCGCCAGCAGCTTGGCCCTGACCACCTACAATGAGCAGTTCTTC.

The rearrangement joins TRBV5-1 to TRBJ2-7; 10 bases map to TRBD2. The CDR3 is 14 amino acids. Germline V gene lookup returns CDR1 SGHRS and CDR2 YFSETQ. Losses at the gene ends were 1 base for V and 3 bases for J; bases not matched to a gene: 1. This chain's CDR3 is CASSLTSGNYEQYF. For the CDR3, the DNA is TGCGCCAGCAGCTTGACTAGCGGGAACTACGAGCAGTACTTC.

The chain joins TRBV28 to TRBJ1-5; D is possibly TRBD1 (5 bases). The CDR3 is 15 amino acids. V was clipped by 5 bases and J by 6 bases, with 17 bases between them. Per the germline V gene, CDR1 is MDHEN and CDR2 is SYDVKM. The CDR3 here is CASSPSGAGTQPQHF. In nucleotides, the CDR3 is TGTGCCAGCAGTCCCTCTGGGGCTGGGACTCAGCCCCAGCATTTT.

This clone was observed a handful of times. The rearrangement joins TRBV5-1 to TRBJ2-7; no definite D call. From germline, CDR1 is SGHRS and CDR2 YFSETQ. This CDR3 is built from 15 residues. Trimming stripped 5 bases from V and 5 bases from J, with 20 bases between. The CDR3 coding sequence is TGCGCCAGCAGAATCCATAGCCAGGAGTCCAACGAGCAGTACTTC. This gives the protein CASRIHSQESNEQYF.

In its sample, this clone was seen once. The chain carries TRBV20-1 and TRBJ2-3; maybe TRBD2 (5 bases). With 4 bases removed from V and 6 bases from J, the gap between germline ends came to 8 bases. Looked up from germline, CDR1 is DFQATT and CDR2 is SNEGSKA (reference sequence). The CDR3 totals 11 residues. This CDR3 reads CSATSFDTQYF. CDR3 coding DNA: TGCAGTGCTACTAGCTTCGATACGCAGTATTTT.

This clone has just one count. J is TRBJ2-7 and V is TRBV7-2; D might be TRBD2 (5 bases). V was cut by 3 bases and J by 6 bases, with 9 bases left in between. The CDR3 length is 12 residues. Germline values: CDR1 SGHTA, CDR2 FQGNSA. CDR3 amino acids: CASSFLAREQYF. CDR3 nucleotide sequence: TGTGCCAGCAGCTTTCTAGCCCGCGAGCAGTACTTC.

Here the CDR3 DNA reads TGTGCCAGCAGCGTAGAGAGGGTGGGCACTGAAGCTTTCTTT. Translated, it gives CASSVERVGTEAFF. This rearrangement joins TRBV9 to TRBJ1-1; D unclear. Trimming stripped 0 bases from V and 4 bases from J, with 10 bases between. The germline V gene has CDR1 SGDLS and CDR2 YYNGEE. CDR3 size: 14 residues.

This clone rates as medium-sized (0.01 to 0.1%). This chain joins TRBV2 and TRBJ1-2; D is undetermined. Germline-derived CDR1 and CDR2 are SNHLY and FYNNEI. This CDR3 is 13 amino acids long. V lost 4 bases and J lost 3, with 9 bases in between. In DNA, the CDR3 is TGTGCCAGCAGTGGTTACAGCGACTATGGCTACACCTTC. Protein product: CASSGYSDYGYTF.

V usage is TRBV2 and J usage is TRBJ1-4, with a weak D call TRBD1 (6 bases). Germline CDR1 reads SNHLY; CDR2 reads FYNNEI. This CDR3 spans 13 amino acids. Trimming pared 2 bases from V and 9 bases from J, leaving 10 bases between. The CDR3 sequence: CASSEIQGQKLFF. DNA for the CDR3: TGTGCCAGCAGTGAAATACAGGGACAAAAACTGTTTTTT.

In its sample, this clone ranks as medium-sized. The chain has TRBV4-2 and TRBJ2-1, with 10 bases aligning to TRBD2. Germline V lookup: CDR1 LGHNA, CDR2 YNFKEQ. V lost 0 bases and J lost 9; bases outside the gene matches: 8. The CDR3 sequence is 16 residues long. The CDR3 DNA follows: TGTGCCAGCAGCCAAGATCCGAGCGGGAGGGCCGGTGAGCAGTTCTTC. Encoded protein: CASSQDPSGRAGEQFF.

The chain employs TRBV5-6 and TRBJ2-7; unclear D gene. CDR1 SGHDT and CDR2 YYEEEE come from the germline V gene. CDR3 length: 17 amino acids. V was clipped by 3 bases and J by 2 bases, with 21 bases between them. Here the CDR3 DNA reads TGTGCCAGCAGCTCCTCCGTTGGTTCGCAAATACCCTACGAGCAGTACTTC. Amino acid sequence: CASSSSVGSQIPYEQYF.